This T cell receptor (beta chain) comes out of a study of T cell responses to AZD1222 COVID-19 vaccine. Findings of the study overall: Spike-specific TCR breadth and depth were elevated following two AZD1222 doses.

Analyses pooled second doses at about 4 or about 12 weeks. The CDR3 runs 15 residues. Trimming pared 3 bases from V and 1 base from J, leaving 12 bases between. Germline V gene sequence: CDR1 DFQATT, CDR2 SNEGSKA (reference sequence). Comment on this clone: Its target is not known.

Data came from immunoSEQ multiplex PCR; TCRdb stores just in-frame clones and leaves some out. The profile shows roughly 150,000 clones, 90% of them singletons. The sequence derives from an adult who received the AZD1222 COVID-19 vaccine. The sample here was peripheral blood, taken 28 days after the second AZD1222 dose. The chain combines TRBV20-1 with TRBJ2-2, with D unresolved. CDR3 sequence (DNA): TGCAGTGCTAGTCCGTTTTCTATGAACACCGGGGAGCTGTTTTTT. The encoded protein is CSASPFSMNTGELFF.